The T cell receptor (beta chain) described here comes from a study of shared clonotypes between healthy human individuals. There are 14 residues in the CDR3. The germline V gene encodes CDR1 MNHEY and CDR2 SVGAGI. Deletions cut 5 bases from V and 2 bases from J, with 13 bases between. Produced via immunoSEQ multiplex PCR; TCRdb's table is partial and in-frame only. The repertoire holds around 2.3 million clones, with approximately 96% as singletons. This TCR derives from a man aged 18 to 30 in good health. The V gene is TRBV6-5, the J gene TRBJ2-7, with D perhaps matching TRBD1 (6 bases). Sample: naive CD4+ T cells sorted from blood. The subset here: CD45RA+ positively selected. The CDR3 sequence is CASSRRGDAYEQYF. CDR3 coding DNA: TGTGCCAGCAGTCGCAGGGGTGACGCCTACGAGCAGTACTTC.